The rows below give T cell receptor beta chains drawn from one sample of a study of shared clonotypes between healthy human individuals. Assay used: immunoSEQ multiplex PCR; TCRdb lists only in-frame clones, some missing. The sample records about 2.4 million clones, approximately 94% being singletons. The sample taken for sequencing was naive CD4+ T cells from PBMCs. Every receptor here comes from a man aged 18 to 30 in good health. Some clones in this sample may be carry-over from other donors' samples. CDR3s include the opening cysteine and the closing phenylalanine or tryptophan. A D gene is named only where the DNA matches it firmly. For some rows the clone size is stated as once, few or many, or as a class when expanded; others skip it.

D gene	V gene	clone size	J gene	CDR3 protein	CDR3 DNA
TRBD2	TRBV27	-	TRBJ2-2	CASSDVSAGATGELFF	TGTGCCAGCAGTGACGTTTCGGCGGGAGCCACCGGGGAGCTGTTTTTT
-	TRBV6-5	-	TRBJ2-7	CASKGVSGLYEQYF	TGTGCCAGCAAGGGAGTGAGCGGTCTCTACGAGCAGTACTTC
TRBD1	TRBV5-6	-	TRBJ1-5	CASSYGPGQGIQPQHF	TGTGCCAGCAGCTATGGACCGGGACAGGGTATTCAGCCCCAGCATTTT
-	TRBV2	-	TRBJ2-2	CASSEMGVGTGELFF	TGTGCCAGCAGTGAAATGGGAGTCGGCACCGGGGAGCTGTTTTTT
-	TRBV28	-	TRBJ1-2	CASSLRHRSYGYTF	TGTGCCAGCAGTTTACGGCACCGCTCCTATGGCTACACCTTC
-	TRBV18	-	TRBJ2-1	CASSPRIELSYNEQFF	TGTGCCAGCTCACCTCGGATCGAACTCTCCTACAATGAGCAGTTCTTC
-	TRBV27	-	TRBJ1-1	CASSFRPVDTEAFF	TGTGCCAGCAGTTTTCGGCCAGTCGACACTGAAGCTTTCTTT
TRBD1	TRBV2	-	TRBJ1-1	CASSVVGGNTEAFF	TGTGCCAGCAGTGTGGTAGGGGGCAACACTGAAGCTTTCTTT
-	TRBV5-1	-	TRBJ1-3	CASSLGQLSGNTIYF	TGCGCCAGCAGCTTGGGACAGCTCTCTGGAAACACCATATATTTT
TRBD2	TRBV4-3	-	TRBJ2-7	CASSQGAAGSSYEQYF	TGCGCCAGCAGCCAAGGGGCAGCGGGAAGCTCCTACGAGCAGTACTTC
TRBD1	TRBV5-1	-	TRBJ2-7	CASSLISGTGGYEQYF	TGCGCCAGCAGCCTGATATCCGGGACAGGGGGCTACGAGCAGTACTTC
TRBD2	TRBV6-5	-	TRBJ2-5	CASSPPGLRETQYF	TGTGCCAGCAGTCCTCCGGGACTACGGGAGACCCAGTACTTC
TRBD2	TRBV7-3	-	TRBJ2-1	CASSVGLADYNEQFF	TGTGCCAGCAGCGTGGGACTAGCGGACTACAATGAGCAGTTCTTC
-	TRBV7-8	-	TRBJ1-1	CASSPSEREISEAFF	TGTGCCAGCAGCCCCTCCGAGAGAGAGATATCTGAAGCTTTCTTT
-	TRBV28	-	TRBJ2-6	CASTEVSGANVLTF	TGTGCCAGCACAGAGGTCTCTGGGGCCAACGTCCTGACTTTC
-	TRBV19	-	TRBJ1-5	CASSIKGAGTLGNQPQHF	TGTGCCAGTAGTATTAAAGGGGCAGGGACGTTGGGGAATCAGCCCCAGCATTTT
TRBD1	TRBV5-6	-	TRBJ2-2	CASSFNRGNTGELFF	TGTGCCAGCAGCTTCAACAGGGGGAACACCGGGGAGCTGTTTTTT
-	TRBV7-2	-	TRBJ2-1	CASSELVRWYNEQFF	TGTGCCAGCAGCGAGCTGGTTAGGTGGTACAATGAGCAGTTCTTC
-	TRBV11-2	once	TRBJ2-5	CATRKGGTGGFRETQYF	TGTGCCACCCGAAAGGGGGGGACAGGAGGGTTTCGGGAGACCCAGTACTTC
TRBD2	TRBV5-6	-	TRBJ2-4	CASSLRGRAENIQYF	TGTGCCAGCAGCTTGCGCGGGAGGGCAGAAAACATTCAGTACTTC
TRBD1	TRBV10-3	-	TRBJ1-5	CASALQGAQPQHF	TGTGCCTCAGCGTTACAGGGGGCGCAGCCCCAGCATTTT
TRBD1	TRBV7-3	-	TRBJ1-1	CASSTGQGNTEAFF	TGTGCCAGCAGTACGGGACAGGGTAACACTGAAGCTTTCTTT
TRBD1	TRBV6-6	-	TRBJ2-7	CASSRQGDRDGEQYF	TGTGCCAGCAGCCGACAGGGGGACAGGGATGGCGAGCAGTACTTC
TRBD2	TRBV15	once	TRBJ2-6	CATSISLGGPGANVLTF	TGTGCCACCAGCATCAGTCTGGGAGGGCCTGGGGCCAACGTCCTGACTTTC
-	TRBV13	-	TRBJ2-3	CASSLRGGNTDTQYF	TGTGCCAGCAGCTTGAGGGGCGGAAACACAGATACGCAGTATTTT
-	TRBV18	-	TRBJ2-1	CASSAGTAGTYNEQFF	TGTGCCAGCTCAGCGGGGACTGCCGGTACCTACAATGAGCAGTTCTTC
-	TRBV28	-	TRBJ2-1	CASSFRTPANNEQFF	TGTGCCAGCAGTTTTCGAACCCCCGCTAACAATGAGCAGTTCTTC
-	TRBV27	-	TRBJ1-3	CASSTQLPGLAAPLSGNTIYF	TGTGCCAGCAGTACCCAACTCCCGGGACTGGCAGCCCCTCTTTCTGGAAACACCATATATTTT
TRBD2	TRBV30	-	TRBJ2-3	CAWRRGLPLDTQYF	TGTGCCTGGAGGAGGGGACTACCCCTCGATACGCAGTATTTT
-	TRBV7-9	once	TRBJ1-2	CASSPQWVHGYTF	TGTGCCAGCAGCCCCCAATGGGTACATGGCTACACCTTC
-	TRBV5-1	-	TRBJ2-5	CASSKSSGASEETQYF	TGCGCCAGCAGCAAGTCATCAGGGGCCTCGGAAGAGACCCAGTACTTC
-	TRBV5-1	-	TRBJ2-3	CASSLLDSTDTQYF	TGCGCCAGCAGCTTGCTTGACAGCACAGATACGCAGTATTTT
TRBD2	TRBV4-2	-	TRBJ2-2	CASSRLPGTSGGTGELFF	TGTGCCAGCAGCCGCCTACCCGGGACTAGCGGCGGCACCGGGGAGCTGTTTTTT
-	TRBV7-9	-	TRBJ1-1	CASSLWSVNTEAFF	TGTGCCAGCAGCCTGTGGTCCGTGAACACTGAAGCTTTCTTT
-	TRBV18	few	TRBJ2-2	CASSPLAGNTGELFF	TGTGCCAGCTCACCACTGGCAGGGAACACCGGGGAGCTGTTTTTT
-	TRBV2	-	TRBJ1-3	CASRVSGNTIYF	TGTGCCAGCAGGGTATCCGGAAACACCATATATTTT
-	TRBV30	few	TRBJ1-4	CAWRLGHASAGMFF	TGTGCCTGGAGACTCGGACACGCCTCAGCAGGGATGTTTTTT
-	TRBV21-1	-	TRBJ2-3	CASSKARPERNCTDTQYF	TGTGCCAGCAGCAAAGCGCGCCCGGAGCGGAATTGCACAGATACGCAGTATTTT
-	TRBV28	-	TRBJ1-2	CASSAQNYGYTF	TGTGCCAGCAGTGCACAGAATTATGGCTACACCTTC
-	TRBV6-1	-	TRBJ1-2	CASSEGGYGYTF	TGTGCCAGCAGTGAAGGAGGGTATGGCTACACCTTC
-	TRBV19	-	TRBJ2-1	CASSIGASALLTEQFF	TGTGCCAGTAGTATAGGGGCTAGCGCGCTATTAACTGAGCAGTTCTTC
-	TRBV4-1	-	TRBJ2-7	CASSQGLYEQYF	TGCGCCAGCAGCCAAGGGTTGTACGAGCAGTACTTC
-	TRBV30	few	TRBJ1-1	CAWRANLNTEAFF	TGTGCCTGGAGGGCGAACCTAAACACTGAAGCTTTCTTT
TRBD1	TRBV4-2	once	TRBJ1-3	CASSRTGAGNTIYF	TGTGCCAGCAGCAGAACAGGGGCCGGAAACACCATATATTTT
-	TRBV4-3	once	TRBJ2-7	CASSQRTEESYEQYF	TGCGCCAGCAGCCAACGGACAGAAGAATCCTACGAGCAGTACTTC
-	TRBV19	-	TRBJ1-5	CASSRGLGNQPQHF	TGTGCCAGTAGTAGGGGGCTTGGCAATCAGCCCCAGCATTTT
TRBD2	TRBV11-2	-	TRBJ2-1	CASSRGLAAYNEQFF	TGTGCCAGCAGCCGCGGACTAGCGGCGTACAATGAGCAGTTCTTC
-	TRBV5-6	-	TRBJ2-1	CASSLQQLYNEQFF	TGTGCCAGCAGCTTGCAACAGCTGTACAATGAGCAGTTCTTC
-	TRBV2	few	TRBJ1-1	CASSAEVSNTEAFF	TGTGCCAGCAGTGCGGAGGTTTCGAACACTGAAGCTTTCTTT
TRBD1	TRBV19	-	TRBJ1-5	CASSSDRVLGQPQHF	TGTGCCAGTAGTTCCGACAGGGTTCTTGGTCAGCCCCAGCATTTT
TRBD2	TRBV19	-	TRBJ2-3	CASSEPEGGARDTQYF	TGTGCCAGTAGTGAACCTGAGGGAGGGGCGAGAGATACGCAGTATTTT
-	TRBV5-1	once	TRBJ2-1	CASRLRLSYSPNEQFF	TGCGCCAGCAGACTCAGACTGTCTTATAGTCCCAATGAGCAGTTCTTC
TRBD2	TRBV6-6	-	TRBJ2-7	CASSYSRTSNEQYF	TGTGCCAGCAGTTACTCGAGGACTAGCAACGAGCAGTACTTC
-	TRBV27	-	TRBJ2-6	CASSFLGSGANVLTF	TGTGCCAGCAGTTTCCTCGGCTCTGGGGCCAACGTCCTGACTTTC
-	TRBV4-3	-	TRBJ2-6	CASSPAVLTGANVLTF	TGCGCCAGCAGTCCCGCTGTCCTGACGGGGGCCAACGTCCTGACTTTC
-	TRBV6-5	few	TRBJ1-1	CASSYRNTEAFF	TGTGCCAGCAGTTACCGGAACACTGAAGCTTTCTTT
-	TRBV7-2	-	TRBJ2-7	CASGWREREQYF	TGTGCCAGCGGATGGAGGGAGCGAGAGCAGTACTTC
-	TRBV7-3	-	TRBJ2-5	CASSPGAQETQYF	TGTGCCAGCAGCCCCGGAGCCCAAGAGACCCAGTACTTC
TRBD1	TRBV7-3	-	TRBJ2-5	CASSLTGQGETQYF	TGTGCCAGCAGCTTAACGGGACAGGGAGAGACCCAGTACTTC